A single sample is the source of the 23 T cell receptor beta chains below, sequenced in a study of blood T cell repertoires in COVID-19. Clones were sequenced by immunoSEQ multiplex PCR, and TCRdb holds only the in-frame ones, with some missing. The repertoire holds roughly 180,000 clones, with roughly 80% as singletons. Input material: peripheral blood. The receptors here all came from a man aged 55 to 69 with active or convalescent COVID-19.

The chain joins TRBV6-5 to TRBJ2-7, with 9 bases that match TRBD2. The CDR3 consists of 15 residues. The V segment lost 6 bases and the J segment 3 bases; nucleotides outside the gene matches: 9. The germline V gene has CDR1 MNHEY and CDR2 SVGAGI. This CDR3 is CASRALREGLYEQYF. The CDR3 region has the DNA TGTGCCAGCAGGGCTCTGCGGGAGGGCCTCTACGAGCAGTACTTC.

CDR3 bases: TGTGCCATCAGCAGACTAGCGGGAGACCCGAACGAGCAGTACTTC. Translating it yields CAISRLAGDPNEQYF. The J gene is TRBJ2-7, the V gene TRBV10-3, with 12 bases identical to TRBD2. Germline CDR1 is ENHRY and CDR2 is SYGVKD. The CDR3 has 15 amino acids. The V segment lost 6 bases and the J segment 5 bases; nucleotides outside the gene matches: 8.

This clone has more than one count but fewer than ten. The chain joins TRBV2 to TRBJ2-5, with 10 bases identical to TRBD2. J was trimmed by 8 bases and V by 1 base; bases with no gene match: 7. The CDR3 has 15 residues. Germline CDR1 and CDR2: SNHLY and FYNNEI. The CDR3 loop is CASSEGSSGSLTQYF. The DNA for the CDR3 is TGTGCCAGCAGTGAAGGGTCTAGCGGGAGTCTCACCCAGTACTTC.

The genes are TRBV5-5 and TRBJ2-2; 15 bases match TRBD2. The CDR3 contains 18 residues. V was pared by 2 bases and J by 4 bases, with 6 bases of the junction left unmatched. Germline V lookup: CDR1 SGHKS, CDR2 YYEKEE (reference sequence). In nucleotides, the CDR3 is TGTGCCAGCAGCTTAGGACTAGCGGGAGGGCCGGGCACCGGGGAGCTGTTTTTT. This sequence encodes CASSLGLAGGPGTGELFF.

The rearrangement uses TRBV6-1 and TRBJ2-7; the D is unclear. Germline-derived CDR1 and CDR2 are MNHNS and SASEGT. The ends were cut back, 7 bases at V and 5 bases at J, with 18 bases in the middle. This CDR3 is 14 amino acids long. This CDR3 is CASTPYGQVNEQYF. The CDR3 nucleotides are TGTGCCAGCACACCTTATGGTCAGGTCAACGAGCAGTACTTC.

V and J are TRBV7-4 and TRBJ2-3, with D possibly matching TRBD2 (7 bases). CDR1 and CDR2 (germline): SGHVT, SQSDAQ. CDR3 length equals 16 residues. Trimming cost V 5 bases and J 4 bases, with 19 bases left between them. CDR3 bases: TGTGCCAGCAGCCACTGGGGGGGCAGAGAGGCAGATACGCAGTATTTT. Translating it yields CASSHWGGREADTQYF.

The chain carries TRBV28 and TRBJ2-7; a weak D match, TRBD1 (6 bases). Between the trimmed V and J ends, which lost 8 bases and 2 bases, there was a span of 19 bases. CDR1 and CDR2 from the germline V gene are MDHEN and SYDVKM. The CDR3 has 15 residues. CDR3 residues: CASHRTVSAAYEQYF. CDR3 bases: TGTGCCAGCCACCGGACAGTTTCTGCGGCCTACGAGCAGTACTTC.

The genes are TRBV7-3 and TRBJ2-3; TRBD2 aligns across 7 bases. V was clipped by 2 bases and J by 0 bases; unmatched bases: 2. Germline V gene lookup returns CDR1 SGHTA and CDR2 FQGTGA. The CDR3 has 15 residues. The CDR3 here is CASSLLAASTDTQYF. CDR3 coding DNA: TGTGCCAGCAGCTTACTAGCGGCTAGCACAGATACGCAGTATTTT.

With regard to this clone: This may stem from a read error, because a much larger clone lies one nucleotide away. Other nucleotide sequences in the sample specify the same CDR3. The rearrangement links TRBV18 to TRBJ2-7, with 9 nucleotides matching TRBD1. V was pared by 3 bases and J by 1 base, with 1 base of the junction left unmatched. The length of the CDR3 is 14 residues. Germline-derived CDR1 and CDR2 are KGHSH and LQKENI. The CDR3 coding sequence is TGTGCCAGCTCACCCGGGACAGGGTCCTACGAGCAGTACTTC. Protein sequence: CASSPGTGSYEQYF.

The J gene is TRBJ1-4, the V gene TRBV7-2; D is perhaps TRBD1 (6 bases). The CDR3 runs to 14 residues. V lost 5 bases to trimming and J lost 5 bases, with 12 bases between them. Germline CDR1 reads SGHTA; CDR2 reads FQGNSA. The CDR3 protein is CASSLGGANEKLFF. CDR3 DNA sequence: TGTGCCAGCAGCCTGGGGGGGGCGAATGAAAAACTGTTTTTT.

V usage is TRBV3-1 (or the pseudogene TRBV3-2) and J usage is TRBJ1-4, with TRBD1 matching over 10 bases. The CDR3 sequence is 15 residues long. CDR1 and CDR2 (germline): LGHDT, YNNKEL (reference sequence). V lost 3 bases, J lost 8 bases, and 6 bases stayed unmatched. Here the CDR3 reads CASSHSGTGDEKLFF. The DNA for the CDR3 is TGTGCCAGCAGCCATTCGGGGACAGGGGACGAAAAACTGTTTTTT.

V usage is TRBV10-3 and J usage is TRBJ2-2; 12 bases line up with TRBD2. There are 17 residues in the CDR3. V shed 6 bases and J 6 bases; nucleotides not matched to a gene: 11. Per the germline V gene, CDR1 is ENHRY and CDR2 is SYGVKD. CDR3 bases: TGTGCCATCAGGGTAACAGGGAGACTAGCGGGAGCCGGGGAGCTGTTTTTT. Its protein is CAIRVTGRLAGAGELFF.

In DNA, the CDR3 is TGCGCCAGCAGTAGGTCTGGACTGGGAGAGACCCAGTACTTC. This encodes CASSRSGLGETQYF. V gene TRBV10-2 combines with J gene TRBJ2-5; D possibly corresponds to TRBD2 (5 bases). Germline values: CDR1 WSHSY, CDR2 SAAADI. The CDR3 spans 14 residues. The germline V and J ends were trimmed by 5 bases and 4 bases, with 14 bases remaining between them.

J is TRBJ2-1 and V is TRBV4-2, with a tentative D call TRBD1 (6 bases). Looked up from germline, CDR1 is LGHNA and CDR2 is YNFKEQ. With 0 bases removed from V and 7 bases from J, the gap between germline ends came to 16 bases. The CDR3 has 16 amino acids. The CDR3 DNA is TGTGCCAGCAGCCAAGATTGGGGGCGCGCTACGAATGAGCAGTTCTTC. Translation gives CASSQDWGRATNEQFF.

CDR3 bases: TGTGCCAGCAGTAGACAGGGGGGGGCCTATGGCTACACCTTC. It codes for CASSRQGGAYGYTF. The chain recombines TRBV6-5 with TRBJ1-2, with 9 nucleotides matching TRBD1. CDR1 MNHEY and CDR2 SVGAGI come from the germline V gene. V was pared by 5 bases and J by 4 bases, with 5 bases of the junction left unmatched. The CDR3 length is 14 residues.

The chain links TRBV11-2 to TRBJ2-1; the match to TRBD2 covers 7 bases. Germline CDR1 reads SGHAT; CDR2 reads FQNNGV. CDR3 length: 13 amino acids. The trim removed 8 bases at V and 8 bases at J, leaving 9 bases unmatched. Written as DNA, the CDR3 is TGTGCCAGCGGGAGGGAAGTAGGGTATGAGCAGTTCTTC. It translates to CASGREVGYEQFF.

The sample holds many counts of this clone. The same CDR3 also results from other DNA sequences found in this sample. V is TRBV6-2 or TRBV6-3 and J is TRBJ2-5; tentatively, D is TRBD1 (6 bases). Germline V gene data show CDR1 as MNHEY and CDR2 as SVGEGT. The CDR3 covers 13 residues. Trimming removed 4 bases at V and 2 bases at J, with 8 bases between. The CDR3, as DNA: TGTGCCAGCAGTTCCGGACAGCAAGAGACCCAGTACTTC. Protein: CASSSGQQETQYF.

This chain links TRBV30 with TRBJ2-1, with 11 bases matching TRBD2. With 1 base clipped from V and 7 bases from J, the junction kept 3 bases outside the gene matches. Germline values: CDR1 GTSNPN, CDR2 SVGIG (reference sequence). The CDR3 has 14 amino acids. CDR3 in DNA: TGTGCCTGGAGTGGGCTAGCGGGAGGTAATGAGCAGTTCTTC. This gives the protein CAWSGLAGGNEQFF.

The rearrangement uses TRBV7-2 and TRBJ2-1; possibly TRBD1 for D (8 bases). The CDR3 runs to 15 residues. Germline CDR1 and CDR2: SGHTA and FQGNSA. V lost 1 base and J lost 9, with 16 bases in between. In DNA, the CDR3 is TGTGCCAGCAGCTTAGTACAGGGGGGGGTCGGTGAGCAGTTCTTC. Protein product: CASSLVQGGVGEQFF.

This clone occurred a few times. The chain has TRBV6-5 and TRBJ1-1; D is possibly TRBD1 (6 bases). This CDR3 spans 14 amino acids. From germline, CDR1 is MNHEY and CDR2 SVGAGI. V lost 5 bases to trimming and J lost 1 base, with 11 bases between them. The CDR3 spells CASSLKTGNTEAFF. The CDR3 nucleotides are TGTGCCAGCAGTCTTAAGACAGGGAACACTGAAGCTTTCTTT.

The chain has TRBV9 and TRBJ2-1, with 8 bases matching TRBD1. Trimming removed 0 bases from V and 10 bases from J; junction bases left unmatched: 9. Per the germline V gene, CDR1 is SGDLS and CDR2 is YYNGEE. This CDR3 region has 15 residues. In DNA, the CDR3 is TGTGCCAGCAGCGTAGGACAGGGGTTATCAAAAGAGCAGTTCTTC. It encodes CASSVGQGLSKEQFF.

The chain is built from TRBV4-3 and TRBJ2-1; D is unresolved. The ends were cut back, 0 bases at V and 10 bases at J, with 10 bases in the middle. CDR1 LGHNA and CDR2 YSLEER come from the germline V gene. This CDR3 has 13 amino acids. The CDR3 DNA is TGCGCCAGCAGCCAAGATTCAACTCGCGAGCAGTTCTTC. This codes for CASSQDSTREQFF.

V and J are TRBV5-4 and TRBJ2-3, with D tentatively TRBD2 (5 bases). CDR1 and CDR2 (germline): SGHNT, YYREEE (reference sequence). Between the trimmed V and J ends, which lost 4 bases and 7 bases, there was a span of 19 bases. The CDR3 spans 15 residues. CDR3 nucleotide sequence: TGTGCCAGCAGCCCTTCCGGGATTCGCGTTAATACGCAGTATTTT. Its protein is CASSPSGIRVNTQYF.